The 2 T cell receptor beta chains listed next were all sequenced from one sample in a study of early T cells in non-severe SARS-CoV-2 infection. One entry per CDR3 protein, called by TCRdb with MiXCR from the 5' RACE reads. Of 30,000 or so distinct CDR3 sequences in the sample, approximately 5.1% were seen once. The material sequenced was whole blood. These receptors were collected from an adult who was a healthcare worker with PCR-confirmed SARS-CoV-2 infection or an uninfected control (not recorded which).

In its sample, this clonotype was seen many times. The chain has TRBV20-1 and TRBJ2-3, with D possibly TRBD1 on 6 matching bases. Germline-derived CDR1 and CDR2 are DFQATT and SNEGSKA (reference sequence). V lost 3 bases to trimming and J lost 13 bases, with 14 bases between them. The CDR3 length is 11 residues. The CDR3 DNA reads as TGCAGTGCTAGCTACCAGGACAGAGAGTATTTT. Translating gives CSASYQDREYF.

The table lists this clonotype with a few counts. The rearrangement joins TRBV18 to TRBJ1-1, with D uncertain. V was shortened by 5 bases and J by 1 base, with 8 bases between the two germline ends. The length of the CDR3 is 13 residues. Germline CDR1 and CDR2: KGHSH and LQKENI. In DNA form, the CDR3 reads TGTGCCAGCTCATCCTCTCAGAACACTGAAGCTTTCTTT. It specifies CASSSSQNTEAFF.